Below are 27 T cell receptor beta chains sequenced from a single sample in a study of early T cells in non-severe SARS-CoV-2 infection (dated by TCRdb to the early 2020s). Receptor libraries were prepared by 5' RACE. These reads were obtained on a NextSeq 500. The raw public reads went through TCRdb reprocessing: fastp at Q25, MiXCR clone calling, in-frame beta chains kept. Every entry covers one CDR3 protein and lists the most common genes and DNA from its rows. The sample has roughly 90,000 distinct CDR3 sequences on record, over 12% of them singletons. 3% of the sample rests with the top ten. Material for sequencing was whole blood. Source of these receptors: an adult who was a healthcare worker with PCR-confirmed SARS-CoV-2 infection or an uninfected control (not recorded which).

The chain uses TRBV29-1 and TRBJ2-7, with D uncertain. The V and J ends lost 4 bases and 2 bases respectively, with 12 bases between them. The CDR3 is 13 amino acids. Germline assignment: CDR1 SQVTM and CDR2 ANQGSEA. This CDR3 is CSVGVAGPYEQYF. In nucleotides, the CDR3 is TGCAGCGTTGGGGTAGCTGGGCCCTACGAGCAGTACTTC.

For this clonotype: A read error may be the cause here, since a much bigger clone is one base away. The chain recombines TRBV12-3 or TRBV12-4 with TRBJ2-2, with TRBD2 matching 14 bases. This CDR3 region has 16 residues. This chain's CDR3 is CACSLRLAGGAGELFF. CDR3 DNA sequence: TGTGCCTGCAGTTTACGACTAGCGGGAGGGGCCGGGGAGCTGTTTTTT.

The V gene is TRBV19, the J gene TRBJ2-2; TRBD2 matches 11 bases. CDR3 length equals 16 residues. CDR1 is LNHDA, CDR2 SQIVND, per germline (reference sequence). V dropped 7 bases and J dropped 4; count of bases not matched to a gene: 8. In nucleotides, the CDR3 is TGTGCCAGTACCAGTCTAGCGGGAGGTATCACCGGGGAGCTGTTTTTT. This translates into CASTSLAGGITGELFF.

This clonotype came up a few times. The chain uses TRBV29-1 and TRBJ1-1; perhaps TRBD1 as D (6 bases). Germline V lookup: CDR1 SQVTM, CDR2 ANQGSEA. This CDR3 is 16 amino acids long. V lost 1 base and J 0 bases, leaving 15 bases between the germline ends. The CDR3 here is CSVEGKGGAMNTEAFF. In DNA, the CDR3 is TGCAGCGTTGAAGGGAAGGGGGGCGCCATGAACACTGAAGCTTTCTTT.

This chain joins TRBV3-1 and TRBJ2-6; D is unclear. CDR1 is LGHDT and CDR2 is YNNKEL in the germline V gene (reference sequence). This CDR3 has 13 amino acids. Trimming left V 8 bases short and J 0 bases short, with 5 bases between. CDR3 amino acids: CASSASGANVLTF. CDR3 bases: TGTGCCAGCTCGGCCTCTGGGGCCAACGTCCTGACTTTC.

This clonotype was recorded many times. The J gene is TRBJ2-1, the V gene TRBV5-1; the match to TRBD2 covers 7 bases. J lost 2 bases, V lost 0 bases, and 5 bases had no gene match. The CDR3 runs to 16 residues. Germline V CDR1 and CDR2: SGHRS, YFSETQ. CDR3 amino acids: CASSLVKGLAYNEQFF. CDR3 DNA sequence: TGCGCCAGCAGCTTGGTTAAAGGACTAGCCTACAATGAGCAGTTCTTC.

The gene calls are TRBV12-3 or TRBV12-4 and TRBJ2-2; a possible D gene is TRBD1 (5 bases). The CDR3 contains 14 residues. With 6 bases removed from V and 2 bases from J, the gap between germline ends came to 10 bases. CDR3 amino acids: CASRDIRNTGELFF. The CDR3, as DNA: TGTGCCAGCAGGGACATCAGAAACACCGGGGAGCTGTTTTTT.

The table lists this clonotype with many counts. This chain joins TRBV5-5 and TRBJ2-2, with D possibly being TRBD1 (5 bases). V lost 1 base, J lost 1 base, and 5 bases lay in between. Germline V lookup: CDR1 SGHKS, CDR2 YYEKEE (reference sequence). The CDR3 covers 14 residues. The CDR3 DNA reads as TGTGCCAGCAGCTTGACAGGGAACACCGGGGAGCTGTTTTTT. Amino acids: CASSLTGNTGELFF. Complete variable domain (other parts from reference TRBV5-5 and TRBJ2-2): DAGVTQSPTHLIKTRGQQVTLRCSPISGHKSVSWYQQVLGQGPQFIFQYYEKEERGRGNFPDRFSARQFPNYSSELNVNALLLGDSALYLCASSLTGNTGELFFGEGSRLTVL.

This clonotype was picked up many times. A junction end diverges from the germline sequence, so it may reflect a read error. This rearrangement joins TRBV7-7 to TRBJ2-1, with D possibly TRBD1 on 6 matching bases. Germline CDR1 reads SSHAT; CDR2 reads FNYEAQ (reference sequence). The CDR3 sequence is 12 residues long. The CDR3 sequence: CASSLQGGEQFF. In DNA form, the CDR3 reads TGTGCTAGCAGCTTACAGGGTGGTGAGCAGTTCTTC.

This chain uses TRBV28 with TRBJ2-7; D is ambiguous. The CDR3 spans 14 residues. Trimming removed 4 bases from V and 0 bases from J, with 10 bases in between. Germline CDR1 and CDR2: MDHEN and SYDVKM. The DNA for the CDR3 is TGTGCCAGCAGTTCTCGGGTTCGCTCCTACGAGCAGTACTTC. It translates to CASSSRVRSYEQYF.

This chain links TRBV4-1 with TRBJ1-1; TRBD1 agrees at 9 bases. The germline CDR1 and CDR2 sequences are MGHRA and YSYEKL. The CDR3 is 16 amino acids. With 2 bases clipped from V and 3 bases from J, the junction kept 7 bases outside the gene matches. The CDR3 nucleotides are TGCGCCAGCAGCCAATTCGGGACAGGGAGGGACACTGAAGCTTTCTTT. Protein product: CASSQFGTGRDTEAFF.

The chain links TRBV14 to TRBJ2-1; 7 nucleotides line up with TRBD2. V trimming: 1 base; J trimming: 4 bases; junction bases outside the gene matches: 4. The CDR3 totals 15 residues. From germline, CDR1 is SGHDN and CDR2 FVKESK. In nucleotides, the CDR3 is TGTGCCAGCAGCCAAGCGGGAGGACCGTACAATGAGCAGTTCTTC. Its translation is CASSQAGGPYNEQFF. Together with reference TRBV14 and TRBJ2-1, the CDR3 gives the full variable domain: EAGVTQFPSHSVIEKGQTVTLRCDPISGHDNLYWYRRVMGKEIKFLLHFVKESKQDESGMPNNRFLAERTGGTYSTLKVQPAELEDSGVYFCASSQAGGPYNEQFFGPGTRLTVL.

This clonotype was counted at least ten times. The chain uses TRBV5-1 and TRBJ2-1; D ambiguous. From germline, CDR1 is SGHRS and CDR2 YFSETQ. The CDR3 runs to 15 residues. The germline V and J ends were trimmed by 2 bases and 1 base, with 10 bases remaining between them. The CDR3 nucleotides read TGCGCCAGCAGCTTTGGGGTAGGGTCCTACAATGAGCAGTTCTTC. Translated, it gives CASSFGVGSYNEQFF.

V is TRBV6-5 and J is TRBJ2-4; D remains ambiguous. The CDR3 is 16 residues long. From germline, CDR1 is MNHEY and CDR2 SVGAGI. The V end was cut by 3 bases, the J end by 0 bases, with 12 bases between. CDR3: CASSYEAGLAKNIQYF. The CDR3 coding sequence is TGTGCCAGCAGTTATGAGGCTGGGCTAGCCAAAAACATTCAGTACTTC.

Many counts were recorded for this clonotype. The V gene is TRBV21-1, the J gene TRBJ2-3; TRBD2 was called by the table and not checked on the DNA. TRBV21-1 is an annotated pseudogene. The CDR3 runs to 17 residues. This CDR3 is CASSAHAREGRRDTQYF. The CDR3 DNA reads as TGTGCCAGCAGCGCCCACGCCCGGGAGGGCCGGAGAGATACGCAGTATTTT.

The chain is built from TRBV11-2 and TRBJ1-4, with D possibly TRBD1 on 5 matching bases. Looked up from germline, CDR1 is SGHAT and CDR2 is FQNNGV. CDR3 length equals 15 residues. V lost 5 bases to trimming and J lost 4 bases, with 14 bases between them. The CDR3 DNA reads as TGTGCCAGCAGCCCCCGGAGGGGAGGTAATGAAAAACTGTTTTTT. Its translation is CASSPRRGGNEKLFF.

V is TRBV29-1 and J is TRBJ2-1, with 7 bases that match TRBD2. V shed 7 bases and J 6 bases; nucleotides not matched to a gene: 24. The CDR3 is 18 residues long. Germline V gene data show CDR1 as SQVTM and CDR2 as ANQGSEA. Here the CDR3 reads CSATHSSGWSGNRNEQFF. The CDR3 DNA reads TGCAGCGCCACACACTCTTCCGGGTGGAGCGGGAATCGCAATGAGCAGTTCTTC.

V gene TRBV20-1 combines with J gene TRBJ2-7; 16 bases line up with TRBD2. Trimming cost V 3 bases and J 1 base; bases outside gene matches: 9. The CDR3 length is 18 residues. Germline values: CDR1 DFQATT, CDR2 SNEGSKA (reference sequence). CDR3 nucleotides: TGCAGTGCTAGCAAGGGACTAGCGGGAGGGCCCTGGTCCTACGAGCAGTACTTC. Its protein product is CSASKGLAGGPWSYEQYF.

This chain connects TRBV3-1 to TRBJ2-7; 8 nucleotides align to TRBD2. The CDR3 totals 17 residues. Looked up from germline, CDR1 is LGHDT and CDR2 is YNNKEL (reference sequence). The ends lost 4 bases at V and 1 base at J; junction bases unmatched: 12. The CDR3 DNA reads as TGTGCCAGCAGCCGGGGCATCGGCGGGGGGCAGTCCTACGAGCAGTACTTC. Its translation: CASSRGIGGGQSYEQYF.

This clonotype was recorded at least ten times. CDR3 sequence reads: CASSPWTSAFSYNEQFF. The CDR3 coding sequence is TGTGCCAGCAGCCCCTGGACTAGCGCCTTCTCCTACAATGAGCAGTTCTTC. J is TRBJ2-1 and V is TRBV3-1; 9 nucleotides line up with TRBD2. J was trimmed by 0 bases and V by 4 bases; bases with no gene match: 7. This CDR3 comprises 17 residues. Germline V gene data show CDR1 as LGHDT and CDR2 as YNNKEL (reference sequence).

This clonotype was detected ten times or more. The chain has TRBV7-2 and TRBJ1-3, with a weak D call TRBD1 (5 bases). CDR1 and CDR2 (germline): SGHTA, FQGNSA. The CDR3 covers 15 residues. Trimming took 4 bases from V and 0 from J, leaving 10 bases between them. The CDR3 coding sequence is TGTGCCAGCAGCTCCTTTCAGGGCTCTGGAAACACCATATATTTT. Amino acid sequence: CASSSFQGSGNTIYF. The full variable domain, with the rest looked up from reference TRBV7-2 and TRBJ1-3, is GAGVSQSPSNKVTEKGKDVELRCDPISGHTALYWYRQSLGQGLEFLIYFQGNSAPDKSGLPSDRFSAERTGGSVSTLTIQRTQQEDSAVYLCASSSFQGSGNTIYFGEGSWLTVV.

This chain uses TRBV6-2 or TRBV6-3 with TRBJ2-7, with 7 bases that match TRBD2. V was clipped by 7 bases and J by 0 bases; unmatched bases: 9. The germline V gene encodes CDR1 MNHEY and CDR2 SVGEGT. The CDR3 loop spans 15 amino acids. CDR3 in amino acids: CASILSSGFSYEQYF. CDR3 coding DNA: TGTGCCAGCATCCTGTCTAGCGGTTTCTCCTACGAGCAGTACTTC.

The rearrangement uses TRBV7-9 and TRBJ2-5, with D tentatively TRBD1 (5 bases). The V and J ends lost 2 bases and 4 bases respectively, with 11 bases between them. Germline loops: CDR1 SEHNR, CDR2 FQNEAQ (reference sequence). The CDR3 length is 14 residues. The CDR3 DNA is TGTGCCAGCAGCTTAAAACAGGCGAGAGAGACCCAGTACTTC. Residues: CASSLKQARETQYF.

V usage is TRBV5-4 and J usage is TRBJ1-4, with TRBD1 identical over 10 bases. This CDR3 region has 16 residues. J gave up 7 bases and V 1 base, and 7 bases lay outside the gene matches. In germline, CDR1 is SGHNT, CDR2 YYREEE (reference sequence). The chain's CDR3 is CASSLTRDRGPEKLFF. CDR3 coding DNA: TGTGCCAGCAGCTTGACCCGGGACAGGGGTCCTGAAAAACTGTTTTTT.

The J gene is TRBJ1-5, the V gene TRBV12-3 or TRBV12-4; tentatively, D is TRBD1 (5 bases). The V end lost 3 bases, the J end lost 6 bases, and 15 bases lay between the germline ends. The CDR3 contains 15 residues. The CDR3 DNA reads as TGTGCCAGCAGTTTCCACGGGACCTCCGGTCAGCCCCAGCATTTT. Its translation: CASSFHGTSGQPQHF.

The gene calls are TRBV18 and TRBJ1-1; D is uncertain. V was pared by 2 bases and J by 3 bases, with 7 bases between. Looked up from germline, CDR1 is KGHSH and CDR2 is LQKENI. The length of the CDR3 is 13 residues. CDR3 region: CASSPGSDTEAFF. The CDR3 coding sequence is TGTGCCAGCTCACCAGGGAGTGACACTGAAGCTTTCTTT.

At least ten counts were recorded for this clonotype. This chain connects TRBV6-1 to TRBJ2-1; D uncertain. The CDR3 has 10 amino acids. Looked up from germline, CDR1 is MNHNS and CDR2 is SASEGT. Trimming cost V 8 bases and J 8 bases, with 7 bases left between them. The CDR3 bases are TGTGCCAGCGGGCGCGATGAGCAGTTCTTC. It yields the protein CASGRDEQFF.